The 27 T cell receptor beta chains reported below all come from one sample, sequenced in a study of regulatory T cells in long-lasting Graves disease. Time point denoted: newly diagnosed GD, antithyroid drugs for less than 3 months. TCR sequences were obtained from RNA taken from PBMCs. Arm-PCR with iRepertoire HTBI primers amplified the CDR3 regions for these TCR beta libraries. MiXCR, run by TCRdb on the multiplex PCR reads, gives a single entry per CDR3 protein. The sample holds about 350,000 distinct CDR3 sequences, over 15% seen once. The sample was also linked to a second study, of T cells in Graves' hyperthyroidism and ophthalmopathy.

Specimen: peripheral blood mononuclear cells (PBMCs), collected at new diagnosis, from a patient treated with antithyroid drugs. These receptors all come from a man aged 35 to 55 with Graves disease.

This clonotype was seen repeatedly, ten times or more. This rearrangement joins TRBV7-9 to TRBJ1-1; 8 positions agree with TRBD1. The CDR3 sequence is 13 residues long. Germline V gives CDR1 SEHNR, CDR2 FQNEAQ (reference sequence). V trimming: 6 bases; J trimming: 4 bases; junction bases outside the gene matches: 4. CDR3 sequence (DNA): TGTGCCAGCAGTTCACAGGGGGGCACTGAAGCTTTCTTT. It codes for CASSSQGGTEAFF.

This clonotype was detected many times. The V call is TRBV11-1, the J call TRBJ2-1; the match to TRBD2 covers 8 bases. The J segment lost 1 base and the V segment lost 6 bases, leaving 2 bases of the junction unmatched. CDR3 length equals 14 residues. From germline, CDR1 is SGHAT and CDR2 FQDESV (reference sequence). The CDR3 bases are TGTGCCAGCAGGCGGGGGGAATCCTACAATGAGCAGTTCTTC. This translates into CASRRGESYNEQFF.

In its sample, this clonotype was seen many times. The CDR3 DNA is TGCAGTGCTAGTCCCAGGGGGCTGGGCGAGCAGTACTTC. It codes for CSASPRGLGEQYF. The rearrangement links TRBV20-1 to TRBJ2-7, with 8 bases aligning to TRBD1. The trim removed 3 bases at V and 6 bases at J, leaving 7 bases unmatched. Germline loops: CDR1 DFQATT, CDR2 SNEGSKA (reference sequence). There are 13 residues in the CDR3.

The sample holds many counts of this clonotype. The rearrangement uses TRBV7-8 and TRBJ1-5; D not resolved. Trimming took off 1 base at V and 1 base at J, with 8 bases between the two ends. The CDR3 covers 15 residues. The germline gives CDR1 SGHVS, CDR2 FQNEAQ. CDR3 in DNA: TGTGCCAGCAGCTTAGTGAGCTCGAGCAATCAGCCCCAGCATTTT. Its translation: CASSLVSSSNQPQHF.

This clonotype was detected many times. The CDR3 reads CASSTSDGYEQYF. CDR3 bases: TGCGCCAGCAGCACATCCGACGGCTACGAGCAGTACTTC. The rearrangement joins TRBV5-1 to TRBJ2-7; D ambiguous. CDR3 length equals 13 residues. The ends were cut back, 4 bases at V and 3 bases at J, with 11 bases in the middle. Germline assignment: CDR1 SGHRS and CDR2 YFSETQ.

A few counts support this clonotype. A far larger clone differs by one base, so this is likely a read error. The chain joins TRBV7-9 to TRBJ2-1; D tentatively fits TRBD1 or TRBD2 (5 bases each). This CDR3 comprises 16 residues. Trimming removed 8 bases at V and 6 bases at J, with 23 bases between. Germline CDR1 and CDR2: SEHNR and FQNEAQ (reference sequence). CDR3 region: CASGPRTRVGVNEQFF. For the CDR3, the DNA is TGTGCCAGCGGCCCCAGAACGAGGGTGGGGGTCAATGAGCAGTTCTTC.

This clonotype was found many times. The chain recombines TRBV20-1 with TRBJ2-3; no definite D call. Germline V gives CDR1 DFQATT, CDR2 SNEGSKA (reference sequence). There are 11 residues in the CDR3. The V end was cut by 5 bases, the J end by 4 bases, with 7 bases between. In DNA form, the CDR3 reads TGCAGTGCTTTCCGGGCAGATACGCAGTATTTT. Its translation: CSAFRADTQYF.

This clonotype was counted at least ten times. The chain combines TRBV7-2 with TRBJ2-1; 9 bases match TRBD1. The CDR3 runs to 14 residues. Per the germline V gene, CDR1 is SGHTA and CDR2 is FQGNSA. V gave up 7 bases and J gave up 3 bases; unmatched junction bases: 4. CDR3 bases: TGTGCCAGCATCCCGGGACAGGGCTACAATGAGCAGTTCTTC. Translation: CASIPGQGYNEQFF.

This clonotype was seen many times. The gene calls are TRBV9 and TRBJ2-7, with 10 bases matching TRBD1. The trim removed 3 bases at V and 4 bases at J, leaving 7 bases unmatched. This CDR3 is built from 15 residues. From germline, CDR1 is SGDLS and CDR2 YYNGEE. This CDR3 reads CASSAAGTGEYEQYF. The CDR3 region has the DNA TGTGCCAGCAGCGCGGCCGGGACAGGGGAATACGAGCAGTACTTC.

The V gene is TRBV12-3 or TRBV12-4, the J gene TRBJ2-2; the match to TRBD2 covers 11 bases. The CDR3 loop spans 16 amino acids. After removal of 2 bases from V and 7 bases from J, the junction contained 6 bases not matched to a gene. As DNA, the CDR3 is TGTGCCAGCAGTTTATTAGCGGGGGGGCTCGTCGGGGAGCTGTTTTTT. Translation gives CASSLLAGGLVGELFF.

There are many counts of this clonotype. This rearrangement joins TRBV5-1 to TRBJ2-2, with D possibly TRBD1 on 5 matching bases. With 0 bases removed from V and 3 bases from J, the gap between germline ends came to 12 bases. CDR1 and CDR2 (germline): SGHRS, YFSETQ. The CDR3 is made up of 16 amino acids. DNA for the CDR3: TGCGCCAGCAGCTTGGCCGGGCAGGGATACACCGGGGAGCTGTTTTTT. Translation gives CASSLAGQGYTGELFF.

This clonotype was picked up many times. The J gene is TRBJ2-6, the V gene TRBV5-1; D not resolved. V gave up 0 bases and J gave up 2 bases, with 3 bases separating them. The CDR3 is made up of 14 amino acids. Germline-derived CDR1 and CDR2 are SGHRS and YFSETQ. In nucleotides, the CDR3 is TGCGCCAGCAGCTTGGTGGCTGGGGCCAACGTCCTGACTTTC. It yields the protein CASSLVAGANVLTF.

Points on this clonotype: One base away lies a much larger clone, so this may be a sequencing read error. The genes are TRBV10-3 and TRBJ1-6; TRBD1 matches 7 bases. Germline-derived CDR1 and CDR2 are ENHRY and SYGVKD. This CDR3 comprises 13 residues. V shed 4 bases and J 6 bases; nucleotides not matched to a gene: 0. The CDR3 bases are TGTGCCATCAGTGGACAGGGTAATTCACCCCTCCACTTT. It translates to CAISGQGNSPLHF.

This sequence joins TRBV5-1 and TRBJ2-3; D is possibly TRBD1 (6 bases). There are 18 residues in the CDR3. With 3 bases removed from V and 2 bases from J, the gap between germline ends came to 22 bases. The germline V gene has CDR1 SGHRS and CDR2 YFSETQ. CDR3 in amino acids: CASSYRTGTPKVTDTQYF. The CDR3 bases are TGCGCCAGCAGCTACAGAACTGGGACACCGAAAGTCACAGATACGCAGTATTTT. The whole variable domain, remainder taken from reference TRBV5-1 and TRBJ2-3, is KAGVTQTPRYLIKTRGQQVTLSCSPISGHRSVSWYQQTPGQGLQFLFEYFSETQRNKGNFPGRFSGRQFSNSRSEMNVSTLELGDSALYLCASSYRTGTPKVTDTQYFGPGTRLTVL.

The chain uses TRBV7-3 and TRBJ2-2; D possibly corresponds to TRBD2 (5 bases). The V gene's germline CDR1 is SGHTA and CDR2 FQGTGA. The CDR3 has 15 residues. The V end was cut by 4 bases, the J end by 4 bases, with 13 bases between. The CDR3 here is CASSSQLGGTGELFF. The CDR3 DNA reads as TGTGCCAGCAGCTCCCAACTAGGAGGCACCGGGGAGCTGTTTTTT.

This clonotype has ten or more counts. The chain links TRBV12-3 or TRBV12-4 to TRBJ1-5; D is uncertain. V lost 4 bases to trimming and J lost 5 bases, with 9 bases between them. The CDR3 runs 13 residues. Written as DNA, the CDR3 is TGTGCCAGCAGTTGGGCCCTTTATCAGCCCCAGCATTTT. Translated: CASSWALYQPQHF.

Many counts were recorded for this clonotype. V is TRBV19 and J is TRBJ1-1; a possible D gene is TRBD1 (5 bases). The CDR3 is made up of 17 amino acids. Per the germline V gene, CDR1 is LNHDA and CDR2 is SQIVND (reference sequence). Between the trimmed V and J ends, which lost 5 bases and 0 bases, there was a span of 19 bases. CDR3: CASSAPMRQLLNTEAFF. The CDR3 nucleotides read TGTGCCAGTAGTGCGCCGATGAGACAGCTATTGAACACTGAAGCTTTCTTT.

CDR3 sequence: CASSPTGVPISYEQYF. As DNA, the CDR3 is TGTGCCAGCAGCCCCACAGGGGTACCCATCTCCTACGAGCAGTACTTC. The chain has TRBV9 and TRBJ2-7, with TRBD1 identical over 7 bases. Trimming took 4 bases from V and 0 from J; bases not matched to a gene: 10. This CDR3 has 16 residues. Germline CDR1 reads SGDLS; CDR2 reads YYNGEE.

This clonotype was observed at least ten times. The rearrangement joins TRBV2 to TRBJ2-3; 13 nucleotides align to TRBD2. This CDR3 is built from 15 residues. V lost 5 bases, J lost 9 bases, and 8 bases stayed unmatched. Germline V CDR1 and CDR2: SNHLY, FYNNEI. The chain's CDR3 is CASSPTSGGAGTQYF. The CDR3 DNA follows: TGTGCCAGCAGTCCTACTAGCGGGGGGGCAGGCACGCAGTATTTT.

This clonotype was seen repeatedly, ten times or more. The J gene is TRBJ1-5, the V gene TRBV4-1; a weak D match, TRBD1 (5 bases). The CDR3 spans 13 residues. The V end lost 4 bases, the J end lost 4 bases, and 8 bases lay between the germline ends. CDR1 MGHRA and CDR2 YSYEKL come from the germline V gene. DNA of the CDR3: TGCGCCAGCAGCCCCAGGGTAAATCAGCCCCAGCATTTT. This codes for CASSPRVNQPQHF.

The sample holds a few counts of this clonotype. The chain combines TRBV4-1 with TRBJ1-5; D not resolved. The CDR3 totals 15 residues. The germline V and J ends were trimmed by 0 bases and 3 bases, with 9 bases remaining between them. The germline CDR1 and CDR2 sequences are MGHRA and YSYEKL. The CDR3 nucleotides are TGCGCCAGCAGCCAAGATGGGAGGTACAATCAGCCCCAGCATTTT. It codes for CASSQDGRYNQPQHF.

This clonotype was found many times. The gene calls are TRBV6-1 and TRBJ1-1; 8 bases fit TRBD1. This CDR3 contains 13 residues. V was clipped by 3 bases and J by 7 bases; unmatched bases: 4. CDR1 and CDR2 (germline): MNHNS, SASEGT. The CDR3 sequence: CASSDRGRNEAFF. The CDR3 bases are TGTGCCAGCAGTGACAGGGGGCGGAATGAAGCTTTCTTT.

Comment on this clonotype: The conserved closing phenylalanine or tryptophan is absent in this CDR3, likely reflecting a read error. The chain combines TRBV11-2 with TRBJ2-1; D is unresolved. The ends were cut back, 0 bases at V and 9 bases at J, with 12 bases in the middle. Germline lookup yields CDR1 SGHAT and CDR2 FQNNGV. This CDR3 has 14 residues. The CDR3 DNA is TGTGCCAGCAGCTTAGACCCTAGAACATCTGAGCAGTTCTAC. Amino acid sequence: CASSLDPRTSEQFY.

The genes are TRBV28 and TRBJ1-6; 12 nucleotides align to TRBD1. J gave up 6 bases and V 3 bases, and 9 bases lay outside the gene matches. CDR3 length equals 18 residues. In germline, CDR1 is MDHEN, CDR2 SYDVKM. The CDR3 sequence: CASSFTGTGGRSNSPLHF. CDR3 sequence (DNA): TGTGCCAGCAGTTTCACCGGGACAGGGGGCAGGAGTAATTCACCCCTCCACTTT.

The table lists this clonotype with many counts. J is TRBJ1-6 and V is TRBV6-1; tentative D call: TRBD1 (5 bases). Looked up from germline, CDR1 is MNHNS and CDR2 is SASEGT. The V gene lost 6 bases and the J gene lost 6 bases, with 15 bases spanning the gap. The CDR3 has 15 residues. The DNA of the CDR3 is TGTGCCAGCAGGAAGGGTGGGGCCTTTAATTCACCCCTCCACTTT. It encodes CASRKGGAFNSPLHF.

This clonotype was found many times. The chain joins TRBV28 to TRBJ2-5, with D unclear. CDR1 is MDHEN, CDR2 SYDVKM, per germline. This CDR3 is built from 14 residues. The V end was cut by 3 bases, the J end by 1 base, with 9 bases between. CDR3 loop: CASSLFKTQETQYF. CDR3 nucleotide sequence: TGTGCCAGCAGTTTGTTTAAGACCCAAGAGACCCAGTACTTC.

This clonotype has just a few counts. CDR3 protein: CASSPGSGRGVGQETQYF. The DNA of the CDR3 is TGCGCCAGCAGCCCAGGATCGGGCAGGGGAGTAGGCCAAGAGACCCAGTACTTC. V gene TRBV4-1 combines with J gene TRBJ2-1, with D possibly being TRBD1 (6 bases). The J call may not be correct, given that the DNA end is closer to TRBJ2-5. The CDR3 contains 18 residues. Per the germline V gene, CDR1 is MGHRA and CDR2 is YSYEKL.